What follows describes a single T cell receptor beta chain. This clonotype was counted a few times. The target of this receptor is not known. Within one base of it there is no much larger clone, and no base qualities were kept. Its CDR3 holds 17 amino acids, cysteine through phenylalanine. The DNA shown is the 51-base CDR3, in frame from base 1. CDR1 and CDR2, per the germline V gene, are KGHDR and SFDVKD. V is pruned by 5 bases and J by 2 bases, leaving 8 bases of the junction without a gene match. In the ophthalmopathy patients, disease was moderately to severely active, with a Clinical Activity Score of 3 or more, a NOSPECS grade of 4 or more, and a duration of less than 3 months. Exclusion was applied to patients with uncontrolled infections, other autoimmune diseases, pregnancy or lactation. Diagnoses relied on clinical symptoms, serum thyroxine and TRAb, thyroid ultrasound and orbital computed tomography. PBMCs were separated from roughly 9.6 ml of fresh peripheral blood using Ficoll-Paque density gradient centrifugation. Total RNA was extracted with Trizol reagent, and quality was checked on an Agilent 2100 Bioanalyzer.

These data belong to a study of T cells in Graves' hyperthyroidism and ophthalmopathy (dated by TCRdb to the late 2010s). In terms of the full investigation: Peripheral blood was sampled at the time of initial diagnosis, prior to any treatment. TCR V-J signatures able to tell the groups apart were searched for in a discovery cohort of some 100 patients, of whom more than 40 had Graves' ophthalmopathy and around 57 had stable Graves' hyperthyroidism. Prospective prediction of ophthalmopathy was tested in an independent validation cohort of 18 to 20 hyperthyroidism patients and 17 patients who later progressed to ophthalmopathy. The 95 to 100 discovery patients were randomly divided into training and test sets at a 7:3 ratio. In addition, the study compared T-cell repertoires in thyroid tissue and in blood from roughly six Graves' hyperthyroidism patients. After sampling, hyperthyroidism patients received methimazole starting at 30 mg daily, and ophthalmopathy patients received high-dose intravenous methylprednisolone. TCR Vbeta CDR3 sequencing of 120 to 150 peripheral blood samples (more than 40 ophthalmopathy, about 74 hyperthyroidism and roughly 17 progressor patients) is reported in the paper.

General study outcomes and caveats: No statistical method was used to set the sample size in advance, and investigators knew the group allocation. In cross-validation, a model built on a 13 V-J signature told ophthalmopathy apart from stable hyperthyroidism with 85% to 90% sensitivity and around 83% specificity, and in testing the same model reached 80%/75%. During validation, the model predicted progression to ophthalmopathy a median of around 6 months ahead of onset, with approximately 70% sensitivity and almost 75% specificity. Most expanded thyroid clonotypes (frequency above 0.001) were also detected in blood, suggesting blood repertoires may reflect thyroid immune responses.

Amplification of TCR beta CDR3 regions was carried out from RNA transcripts. The TCR CDR3 was subjected to a first round of RT-PCR using the HTBI primer set and the Qiagen OneStep RT-PCR kit. Libraries were constructed in a second round of multiplex PCR, after which size selection and purification were carried out. The libraries were sequenced on an Illumina HiSeq2000 using paired-end 100 bp reads. Turning to the authors' computational methods: Raw data were processed with SOAPnuke, discarding reads with adapters, uncalled bases, mean Phred below 15, or no exact constant-primer or identifier match. High-quality paired reads were merged with COPE v1.2.5, and unique nucleotide sequences were defined as clonotypes. MiTCR v1.1 was used to align the clonotypes against IMGT TRBV, TRBD and TRBJ reference segments. The analysis included only V-J combinations with a frequency above 0.0001, which together covered 99% to 99.2% of the repertoires. The TCS score was defined as the ratio of F50 (clonal expansion) to E x V (chaos), calculated using BLOSUM62-based TCRdist between CDR3 peptides within each V-J. Welch's t-statistics and random forest reduced around 550 V-J features to about 12, which were used in a naive Bayes classifier (R e1071). The public reads were reprocessed in TCRdb via fastp at Q25 and MiXCR, keeping in-frame beta chains. When rows share a CDR3 protein, they turn into one entry using the most common DNA and genes. The authors' filters were not applied to this entry. This sample lists approximately 690,000 distinct CDR3 sequences; about 20% were detected once. Of the sample, 30% to 40% is held by the ten largest clones.

The sequence derives from a young man with Graves' ophthalmopathy. The source material was blood. The chain is assembled from TRBV24-1 and TRBJ2-2; 9 bases in the middle match TRBD1. The CDR3 here reads CATSGSPGQGNTGELFF. The sequenced DNA is TGTGCCACCAGTGGGTCGCCGGGACAGGGTAACACCGGGGAGCTGTTTTTT.